This T cell receptor (beta chain) was sequenced during a study of cytomegalovirus exposure and HLA in healthy donors. The PCR used 60 Vbeta and 13 Jbeta primers. The data were produced by immunoSEQ multiplex PCR, yet TCRdb's version contains in-frame clones alone and is incomplete. Of around 150,000 clones listed, about 82% were seen once; the top ten hold roughly 2.2%. The junction had 10 bases not matched to a gene; V was cut back by 4 bases and J by 2 bases. The germline V gene encodes CDR1 MDHEN and CDR2 SYDVKM. This CDR3 has 17 amino acids. The material sequenced was PBMCs. The chain is built from TRBV28 and TRBJ2-7; 11 nucleotides agree with TRBD2. The origin of this receptor is a man aged 25 to 40 in good health and CMV-seronegative. CDR3 loop: CASSSRTSGSGPYEQYF. DNA of the CDR3: TGTGCCAGCAGTTCGCGTACTAGCGGGAGCGGTCCCTACGAGCAGTACTTC.